A single sample gave rise to the 27 T cell receptor beta chains below, sequenced in a study of cytomegalovirus exposure and HLA in healthy donors. PCR used 60 Vbeta primers and 13 Jbeta primers. The method was immunoSEQ multiplex PCR; TCRdb's version includes in-frame clones alone and lacks a portion of them. The sample holds approximately 180,000 clones, under 80% seen once. The specimen sequenced was PBMCs. The origin of the receptors is a human donor in good health.

This clone was detected once. The chain uses TRBV6-1 and TRBJ2-5; no clear D gene. The CDR3 is 15 residues long. V lost 6 bases to trimming and J lost 0 bases, with 14 bases between them. CDR1 and CDR2 (germline): MNHNS, SASEGT. The CDR3 region has the DNA TGTGCCAGCAGCCCCAGAGGTTCTTACCAAGAGACCCAGTACTTC. Translation: CASSPRGSYQETQYF.

The chain employs TRBV29-1 and TRBJ2-5, with 7 nucleotides matching TRBD1. CDR3 length: 12 amino acids. V trimming: 7 bases; J trimming: 0 bases; junction bases outside the gene matches: 2. The V gene's germline CDR1 is SQVTM and CDR2 ANQGSEA. Here the CDR3 DNA reads TGCAGCGCCGGGACAGACCAAGAGACCCAGTACTTC. Residues: CSAGTDQETQYF.

V and J are TRBV11-2 and TRBJ2-2; tentative D call: TRBD1 (6 bases). The germline gives CDR1 SGHAT, CDR2 FQNNGV. V gave up 6 bases and J gave up 4 bases, with 15 bases separating them. This CDR3 spans 15 amino acids. The CDR3 nucleotides read TGTGCCAGCAGTATCCAAACAGGGTTCACCGGGGAGCTGTTTTTT. Translation: CASSIQTGFTGELFF.

This clone was counted between two and nine times. The DNA of the CDR3 is TGTGCCAGCAGACAGGACAGGGCTCTGGCTGAAGCTTTCTTT. It specifies CASRQDRALAEAFF. The rearrangement joins TRBV27 to TRBJ1-1, with 8 positions matching TRBD1. Germline V gene sequence: CDR1 MNHEY, CDR2 SMNVEV (reference sequence). This CDR3 region has 14 residues. The V gene end was trimmed by 6 bases and the J gene end by 6 bases; junction bases not matched to a gene: 9.

This clone was counted a single time. This chain joins TRBV7-3 and TRBJ1-2; 9 positions agree with TRBD1. J lost 1 base, V lost 5 bases, and 2 bases had no gene match. The CDR3 has 14 amino acids. The germline CDR1 and CDR2 sequences are SGHTA and FQGTGA. The CDR3 DNA is TGTGCCAGCAGCCGGACAGGGGATAACTATGGCTACACCTTC. Encoded protein: CASSRTGDNYGYTF. The variable domain in full, with the rest retrieved from reference TRBV7-3 and TRBJ1-2, is GAGVSQTPSNKVTEKGKYVELRCDPISGHTALYWYRQSLGQGPEFLIYFQGTGAADDSGLPNDRFFAVRPEGSVSTLKIQRTERGDSAVYLCASSRTGDNYGYTFGSGTRLTVV.

The V gene is TRBV10-3, the J gene TRBJ1-4; a possible D gene is TRBD1 (6 bases). Germline CDR1 ENHRY, CDR2 SYGVKD. V dropped 3 bases and J dropped 5 bases, with 7 bases sitting between them. This CDR3 spans 13 amino acids. The CDR3 bases are TGTGCCATCAGTGATACAGGGAATGAAAAACTGTTTTTT. Its protein is CAISDTGNEKLFF.

This rearrangement joins TRBV2 to TRBJ2-5, with D maybe TRBD2 (6 bases). CDR3 length equals 14 residues. V dropped 3 bases and J dropped 3 bases, with 11 bases sitting between them. Germline-derived CDR1 and CDR2 are SNHLY and FYNNEI. Written as DNA, the CDR3 is TGTGCCAGCAGTGAGGTGGGGGGAGAAGAGACCCAGTACTTC. This gives the protein CASSEVGGEETQYF.

This clone was seen a single time. This chain connects TRBV6-5 to TRBJ2-3; TRBD1 matches at 9 bases. The ends lost 2 bases at V and 3 bases at J; junction bases unmatched: 3. The CDR3 extends over 15 amino acids. CDR1 and CDR2 (germline): MNHEY, SVGAGI. The DNA of the CDR3 is TGTGCCAGCAGTTACCGACAGGGGGGTACAGATACGCAGTATTTT. Amino acid sequence: CASSYRQGGTDTQYF.

The rearrangement uses TRBV11-2 and TRBJ1-6; TRBD1 might be the D (6 bases). V was shortened by 2 bases and J by 0 bases, with 11 bases between the two germline ends. Germline CDR1 reads SGHAT; CDR2 reads FQNNGV. This CDR3 spans 17 amino acids. The CDR3 sequence is CASSLTGSHSYNSPLHF. The CDR3 DNA is TGTGCCAGCAGCTTAACAGGGTCCCACTCCTATAATTCACCCCTCCACTTT.

The V and J genes are TRBV2 and TRBJ2-3, with 9 bases aligning to TRBD2. With 6 bases clipped from V and 2 bases from J, the junction kept 9 bases outside the gene matches. CDR3 size: 16 residues. CDR1 and CDR2 (germline): SNHLY, FYNNEI. CDR3 in DNA: TGTGCCAGCAGCGCAGGGACTAGCCGCGCCACAGATACGCAGTATTTT. Translation: CASSAGTSRATDTQYF.

The J gene is TRBJ2-3, the V gene TRBV2; no clear D. The germline V gene has CDR1 SNHLY and CDR2 FYNNEI. CDR3 length: 13 amino acids. The germline V and J ends were trimmed by 10 bases and 4 bases, with 15 bases remaining between them. The CDR3 here is CATAPESADTQYF. The CDR3 DNA reads TGTGCCACCGCACCCGAAAGCGCAGATACGCAGTATTTT.

This clone was counted between two and nine times. The chain carries TRBV5-1 and TRBJ2-5, with TRBD2 matching over 11 bases. The CDR3 spans 16 residues. Losses at the gene ends were 3 bases for V and 2 bases for J; bases not matched to a gene: 6. Germline-derived CDR1 and CDR2 are SGHRS and YFSETQ. The CDR3 nucleotides read TGCGCCAGCAGCTACCCGGGACTAGCGGAACAAGAGACCCAGTACTTC. As protein: CASSYPGLAEQETQYF.

V and J are TRBV29-1 and TRBJ1-2, with a possible D match to TRBD1 (6 bases). Looked up from germline, CDR1 is SQVTM and CDR2 is ANQGSEA. Trimming cost V 7 bases and J 2 bases, with 26 bases left between them. This CDR3 contains 17 residues. Here the CDR3 reads CSAYTSSTGRTNYGYTF. CDR3 nucleotides: TGCAGCGCTTACACATCCTCGACAGGTCGTACCAACTATGGCTACACCTTC.

The chain joins TRBV11-2 to TRBJ2-1; 8 bases are shared with TRBD2. CDR1 is SGHAT and CDR2 is FQNNGV in the germline V gene. The ends lost 5 bases at V and 7 bases at J; junction bases unmatched: 7. The CDR3 extends over 14 amino acids. The CDR3 here is CASSPPPGGNEQFF. The CDR3 region has the DNA TGTGCCAGCAGCCCACCTCCGGGGGGGAATGAGCAGTTCTTC.

This chain uses TRBV7-9 with TRBJ1-4, with D perhaps matching TRBD1 (6 bases). Germline-derived CDR1 and CDR2 are SEHNR and FQNEAQ (reference sequence). Trimming removed 1 base at V and 13 bases at J, with 19 bases between. The CDR3 is 15 amino acids. This CDR3 reads CASSLVAREGQGLFF. CDR3 sequence (DNA): TGTGCCAGCAGCTTAGTAGCCCGGGAGGGACAAGGACTGTTTTTT.

The chain uses TRBV5-1 and TRBJ2-7, with TRBD1 as a possible D gene (6 bases). Germline loops: CDR1 SGHRS, CDR2 YFSETQ. The CDR3 consists of 14 residues. V was pared by 0 bases and J by 4 bases, with 11 bases between. The CDR3 reads CASSLAVDRYEQYF. The CDR3, as DNA: TGCGCCAGCAGCTTGGCCGTGGACAGATACGAGCAGTACTTC. Full variable domain (missing parts from reference TRBV5-1 and TRBJ2-7): KAGVTQTPRYLIKTRGQQVTLSCSPISGHRSVSWYQQTPGQGLQFLFEYFSETQRNKGNFPGRFSGRQFSNSRSEMNVSTLELGDSALYLCASSLAVDRYEQYFGPGTRLTVT.

The V gene is TRBV4-1, the J gene TRBJ1-2, with D possibly TRBD1 on 5 matching bases. Deletions cut 0 bases from V and 4 bases from J, with 9 bases between. The V gene's germline CDR1 is MGHRA and CDR2 YSYEKL. The CDR3 spans 14 residues. DNA of the CDR3: TGCGCCAGCAGCCAAGAACACAGGCCCTATGGCTACACCTTC. This codes for CASSQEHRPYGYTF.

The genes are TRBV5-6 and TRBJ2-1, with a weak D call TRBD2 (5 bases). The CDR3 runs to 15 residues. Trimming cost V 5 bases and J 7 bases, with 19 bases left between them. The germline gives CDR1 SGHDT, CDR2 YYEEEE. The CDR3 nucleotides read TGTGCCAGCAGTCCGCGAGGACTGGTTGAGAATGAGCAGTTCTTC. It codes for CASSPRGLVENEQFF.

This CDR3 reads CASSREARNSPLHF. CDR3 in DNA: TGTGCCAGTAGTAGGGAGGCCAGGAATTCACCCCTCCACTTT. The chain has TRBV19 and TRBJ1-6; no firm D call. CDR1 is LNHDA and CDR2 is SQIVND in the germline V gene (reference sequence). Trimming shortened V by 4 bases and J by 7 bases, and 11 bases separated the two germline ends. There are 14 residues in the CDR3.

This chain's CDR3 is CASSPEGDQPQHF. The CDR3 DNA follows: TGTGCCAGCAGCCCCGAGGGGGATCAGCCCCAGCATTTT. V usage is TRBV7-9 and J usage is TRBJ1-5; perhaps TRBD1 as D (6 bases). V was cut by 5 bases and J by 5 bases, with 10 bases left in between. Looked up from germline, CDR1 is SEHNR and CDR2 is FQNEAQ (reference sequence). The CDR3 consists of 13 residues.

This clone turned up a few times. The chain employs TRBV7-9 and TRBJ2-3; 9 nucleotides line up with TRBD2. Per germline, CDR1 SEHNR and CDR2 FQNEAQ (reference sequence). This CDR3 is 15 amino acids long. V gave up 1 base and J gave up 3 bases; unmatched junction bases: 2. The CDR3 sequence: CASSLGLADTDTQYF. The CDR3, as DNA: TGTGCCAGCAGCTTAGGACTAGCGGATACAGATACGCAGTATTTT.

The chain joins TRBV19 to TRBJ1-1, with D perhaps matching TRBD1 (6 bases). This CDR3 has 15 residues. Trimming stripped 4 bases from V and 2 bases from J, with 14 bases between. Per germline, CDR1 LNHDA and CDR2 SQIVND (reference sequence). CDR3 nucleotide sequence: TGTGCCAGTAGTAGAATGGACAGTGGAAACACTGAAGCTTTCTTT. Encoded protein: CASSRMDSGNTEAFF.

The chain employs TRBV6-1 and TRBJ1-1; TRBD1 might be the D (5 bases). Trimming took off 1 base at V and 12 bases at J, with 15 bases between the two ends. The CDR3 consists of 13 residues. Germline-derived CDR1 and CDR2 are MNHNS and SASEGT. The CDR3: CASSEVSGVLPFF. DNA for the CDR3: TGTGCCAGCAGTGAAGTATCGGGGGTACTACCTTTCTTT.

The sample holds a few counts of this clone. The chain employs TRBV5-1 and TRBJ2-4, with 9 bases that match TRBD2. V lost 2 bases and J lost 1; bases outside the gene matches: 4. CDR1 SGHRS and CDR2 YFSETQ come from the germline V gene. This CDR3 comprises 16 residues. CDR3 in amino acids: CASSFSTSGAKNIQYF. In DNA form, the CDR3 reads TGCGCCAGCAGCTTCAGTACTAGCGGGGCCAAAAACATTCAGTACTTC.

The J gene is TRBJ1-1, the V gene TRBV6-6; D perhaps matches TRBD1 (6 bases). The CDR3 sequence is 16 residues long. Germline CDR1 MNHNY, CDR2 SVGAGI (reference sequence). Trimming removed 6 bases at V and 0 bases at J, with 17 bases between. The CDR3: CASSIQGGSMNTEAFF. The CDR3 DNA follows: TGTGCCAGCAGCATACAGGGTGGTAGTATGAACACTGAAGCTTTCTTT.

The chain carries TRBV7-9 and TRBJ1-4; the match to TRBD1 covers 11 bases. From germline, CDR1 is SEHNR and CDR2 FQNEAQ (reference sequence). V lost 7 bases, J lost 4 bases, and 5 bases stayed unmatched. The CDR3 totals 15 residues. This chain's CDR3 is CASNGQGAINEKLFF. In DNA, the CDR3 is TGTGCCAGCAACGGACAGGGGGCAATTAATGAAAAACTGTTTTTT. Combining the CDR3 with reference TRBV7-9 and TRBJ1-4 gives the whole variable domain DTGVSQNPRHKITKRGQNVTFRCDPISEHNRLYWYRQTLGQGPEFLTYFQNEAQLEKSRLLSDRFSAERPKGSFSTLEIQRTEQGDSAMYLCASNGQGAINEKLFFGSGTQLSVL.

This clone turned up a few times. The V call is TRBV10-3, the J call TRBJ2-7; TRBD1 aligns across 11 bases. Per the germline V gene, CDR1 is ENHRY and CDR2 is SYGVKD. The CDR3 is 15 amino acids. V gave up 2 bases and J gave up 4 bases; unmatched junction bases: 4. The CDR3 loop reads CAISEPGTGGYEQYF. CDR3 DNA: TGTGCCATCAGTGAGCCCGGGACAGGGGGTTACGAGCAGTACTTC.